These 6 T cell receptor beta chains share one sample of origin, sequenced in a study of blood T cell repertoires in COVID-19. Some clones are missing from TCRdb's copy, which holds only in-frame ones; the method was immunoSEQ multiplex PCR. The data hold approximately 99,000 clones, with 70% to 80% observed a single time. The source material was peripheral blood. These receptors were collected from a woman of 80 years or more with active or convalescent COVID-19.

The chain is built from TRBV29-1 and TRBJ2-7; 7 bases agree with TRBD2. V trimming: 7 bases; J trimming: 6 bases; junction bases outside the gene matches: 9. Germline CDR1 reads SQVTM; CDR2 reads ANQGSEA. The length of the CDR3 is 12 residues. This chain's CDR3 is CSARSWGGEQYF. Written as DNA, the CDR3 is TGCAGCGCCCGTTCGTGGGGGGGCGAGCAGTACTTC.

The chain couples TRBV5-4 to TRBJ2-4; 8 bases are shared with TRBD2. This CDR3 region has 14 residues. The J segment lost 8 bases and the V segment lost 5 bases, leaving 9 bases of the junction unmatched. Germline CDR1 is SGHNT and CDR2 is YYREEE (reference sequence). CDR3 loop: CASSSAGAGDIQYF. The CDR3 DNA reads TGTGCCAGCAGTTCAGCGGGGGCAGGGGACATTCAGTACTTC.

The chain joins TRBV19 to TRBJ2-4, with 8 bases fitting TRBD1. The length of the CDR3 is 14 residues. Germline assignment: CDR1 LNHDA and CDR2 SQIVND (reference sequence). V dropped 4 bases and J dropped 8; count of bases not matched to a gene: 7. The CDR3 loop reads CASSTGGAVDIQYF. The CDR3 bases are TGTGCCAGTAGTACAGGGGGCGCAGTGGACATTCAGTACTTC.

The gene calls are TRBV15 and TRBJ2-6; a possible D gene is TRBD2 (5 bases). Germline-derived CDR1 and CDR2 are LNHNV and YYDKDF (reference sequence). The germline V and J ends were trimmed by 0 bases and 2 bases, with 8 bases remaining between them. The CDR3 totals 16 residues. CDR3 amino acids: CATSRDIGAGANVLTF. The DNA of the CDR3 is TGTGCCACCAGCAGAGATATCGGGGCTGGGGCCAACGTCCTGACTTTC.

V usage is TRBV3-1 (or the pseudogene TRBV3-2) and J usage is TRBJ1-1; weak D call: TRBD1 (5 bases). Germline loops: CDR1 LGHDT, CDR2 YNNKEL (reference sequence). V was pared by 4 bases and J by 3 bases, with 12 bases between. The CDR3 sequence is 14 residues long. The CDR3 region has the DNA TGTGCCAGCAGCCGGGTCAGGGTCCACACTGAAGCTTTCTTT. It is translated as CASSRVRVHTEAFF.

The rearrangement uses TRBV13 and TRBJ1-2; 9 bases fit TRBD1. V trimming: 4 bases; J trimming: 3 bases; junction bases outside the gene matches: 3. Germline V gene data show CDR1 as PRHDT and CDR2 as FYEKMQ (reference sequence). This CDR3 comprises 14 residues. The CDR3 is CASSSGQGDYGYTF. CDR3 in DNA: TGTGCCAGCAGCTCGGGACAGGGAGACTATGGCTACACCTTC.